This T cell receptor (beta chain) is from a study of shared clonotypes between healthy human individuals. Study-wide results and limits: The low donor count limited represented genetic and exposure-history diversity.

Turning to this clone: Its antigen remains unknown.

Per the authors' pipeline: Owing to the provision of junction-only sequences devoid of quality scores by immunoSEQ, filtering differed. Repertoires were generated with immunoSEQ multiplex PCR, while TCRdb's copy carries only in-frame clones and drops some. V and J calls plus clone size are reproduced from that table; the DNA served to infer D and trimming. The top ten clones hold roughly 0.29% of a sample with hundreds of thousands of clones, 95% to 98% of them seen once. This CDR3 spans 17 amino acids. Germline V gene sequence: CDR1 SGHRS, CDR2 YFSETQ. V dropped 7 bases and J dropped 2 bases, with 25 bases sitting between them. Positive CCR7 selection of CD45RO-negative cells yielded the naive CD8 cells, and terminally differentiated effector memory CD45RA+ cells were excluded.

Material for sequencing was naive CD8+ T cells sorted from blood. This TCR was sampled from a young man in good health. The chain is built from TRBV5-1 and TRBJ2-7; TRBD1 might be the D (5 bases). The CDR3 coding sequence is TGCGCCAGCTCGGCAGGGCGGATTTGGAGTGGGGCCTACGAGCAGTACTTC. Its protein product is CASSAGRIWSGAYEQYF.